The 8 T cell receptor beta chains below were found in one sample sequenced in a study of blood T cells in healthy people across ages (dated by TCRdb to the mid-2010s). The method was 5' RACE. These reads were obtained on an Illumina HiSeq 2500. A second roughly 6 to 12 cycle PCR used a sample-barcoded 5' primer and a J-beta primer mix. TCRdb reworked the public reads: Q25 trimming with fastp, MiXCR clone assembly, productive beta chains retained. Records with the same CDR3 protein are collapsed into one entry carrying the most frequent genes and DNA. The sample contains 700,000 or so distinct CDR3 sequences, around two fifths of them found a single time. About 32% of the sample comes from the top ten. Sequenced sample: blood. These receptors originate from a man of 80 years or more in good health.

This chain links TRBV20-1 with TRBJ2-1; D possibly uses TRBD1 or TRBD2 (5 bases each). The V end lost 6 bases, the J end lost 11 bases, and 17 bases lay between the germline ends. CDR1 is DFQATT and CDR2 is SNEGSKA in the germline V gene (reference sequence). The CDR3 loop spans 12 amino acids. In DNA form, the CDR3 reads TGCAGTGCAAAACCGGGACGTCCGCAGCAGTTCTTC. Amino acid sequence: CSAKPGRPQQFF.

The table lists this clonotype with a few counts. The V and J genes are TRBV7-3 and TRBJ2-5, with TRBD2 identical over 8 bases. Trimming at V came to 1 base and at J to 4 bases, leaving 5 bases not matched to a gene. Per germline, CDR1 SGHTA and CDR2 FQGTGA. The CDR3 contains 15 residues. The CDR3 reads CASSLRRLATETQYF. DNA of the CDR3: TGTGCCAGCAGCTTAAGGCGACTAGCGACAGAGACCCAGTACTTC. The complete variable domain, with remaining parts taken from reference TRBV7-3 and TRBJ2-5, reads GAGVSQTPSNKVTEKGKYVELRCDPISGHTALYWYRQSLGQGPEFLIYFQGTGAADDSGLPNDRFFAVRPEGSVSTLKIQRTERGDSAVYLCASSLRRLATETQYFGPGTRLLVL.

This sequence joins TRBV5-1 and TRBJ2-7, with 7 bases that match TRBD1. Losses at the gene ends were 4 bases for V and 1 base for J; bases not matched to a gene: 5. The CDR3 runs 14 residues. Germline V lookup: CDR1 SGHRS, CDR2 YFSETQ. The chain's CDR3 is CASSLGGASYEQYF. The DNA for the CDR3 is TGCGCCAGCAGCCTAGGGGGCGCATCCTACGAGCAGTACTTC.

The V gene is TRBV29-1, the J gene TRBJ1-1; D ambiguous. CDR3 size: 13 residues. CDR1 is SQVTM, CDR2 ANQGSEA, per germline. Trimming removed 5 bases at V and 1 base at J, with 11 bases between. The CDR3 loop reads CSVIVRANTEAFF. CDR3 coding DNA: TGCAGCGTTATTGTCAGAGCGAACACTGAAGCTTTCTTT.

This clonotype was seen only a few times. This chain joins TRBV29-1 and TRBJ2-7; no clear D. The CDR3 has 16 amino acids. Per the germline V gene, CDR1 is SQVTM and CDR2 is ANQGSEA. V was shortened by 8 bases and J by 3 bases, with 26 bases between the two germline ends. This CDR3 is CSPPSLTTLLDYEQYF. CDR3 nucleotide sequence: TGCAGCCCACCATCCCTCACGACATTGTTGGACTACGAGCAGTACTTC.

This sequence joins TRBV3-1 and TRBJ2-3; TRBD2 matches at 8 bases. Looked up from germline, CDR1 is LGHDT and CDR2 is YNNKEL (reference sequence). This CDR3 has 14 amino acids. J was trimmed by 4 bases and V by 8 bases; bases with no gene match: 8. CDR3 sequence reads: CASRAGVPSDTQYF. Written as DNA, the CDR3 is TGTGCCAGCCGAGCGGGGGTTCCTTCAGATACGCAGTATTTT.

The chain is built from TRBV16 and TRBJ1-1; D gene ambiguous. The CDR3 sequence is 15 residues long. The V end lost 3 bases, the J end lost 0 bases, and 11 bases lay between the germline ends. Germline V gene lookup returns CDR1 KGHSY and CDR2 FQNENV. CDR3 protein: CASSQVSDMNTEAFF. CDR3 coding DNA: TGTGCCAGCAGCCAGGTATCCGATATGAACACTGAAGCTTTCTTT.

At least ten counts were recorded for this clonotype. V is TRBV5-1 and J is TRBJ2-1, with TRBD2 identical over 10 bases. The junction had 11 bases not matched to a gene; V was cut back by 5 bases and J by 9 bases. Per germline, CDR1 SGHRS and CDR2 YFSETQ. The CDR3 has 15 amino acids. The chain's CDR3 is CASRLESGGAVEQFF. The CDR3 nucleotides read TGCGCCAGCAGGCTGGAGAGCGGGGGGGCAGTTGAGCAGTTCTTC.